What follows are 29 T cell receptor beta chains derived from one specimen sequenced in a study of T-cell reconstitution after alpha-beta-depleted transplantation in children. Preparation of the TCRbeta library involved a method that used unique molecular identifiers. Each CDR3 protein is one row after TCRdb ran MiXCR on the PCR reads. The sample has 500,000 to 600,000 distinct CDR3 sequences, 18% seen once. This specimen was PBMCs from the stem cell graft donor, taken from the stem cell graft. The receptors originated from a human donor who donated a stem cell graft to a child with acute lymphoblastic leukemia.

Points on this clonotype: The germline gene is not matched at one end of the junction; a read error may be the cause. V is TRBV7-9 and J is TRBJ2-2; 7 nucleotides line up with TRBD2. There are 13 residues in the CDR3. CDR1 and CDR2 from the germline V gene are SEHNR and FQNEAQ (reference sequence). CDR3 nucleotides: TGTGCCAGCAGATCGGGGAGGGCCGGGGAGCCGTTTTTT. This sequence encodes CASRSGRAGEPFF.

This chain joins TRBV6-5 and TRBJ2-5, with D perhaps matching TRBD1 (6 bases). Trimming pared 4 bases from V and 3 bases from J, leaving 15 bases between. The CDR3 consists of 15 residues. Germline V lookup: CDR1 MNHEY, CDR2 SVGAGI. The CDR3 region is CASSFDRQEKETQYF. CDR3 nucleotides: TGTGCCAGCAGTTTTGACAGACAGGAAAAAGAGACCCAGTACTTC.

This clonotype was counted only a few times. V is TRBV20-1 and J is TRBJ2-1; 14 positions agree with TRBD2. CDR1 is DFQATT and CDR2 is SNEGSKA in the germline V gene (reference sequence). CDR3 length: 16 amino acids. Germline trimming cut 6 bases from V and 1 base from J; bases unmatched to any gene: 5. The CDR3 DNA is TGCAGTGCCCCGGGACTAGCGGGAGAGTCCTACAATGAGCAGTTCTTC. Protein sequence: CSAPGLAGESYNEQFF.

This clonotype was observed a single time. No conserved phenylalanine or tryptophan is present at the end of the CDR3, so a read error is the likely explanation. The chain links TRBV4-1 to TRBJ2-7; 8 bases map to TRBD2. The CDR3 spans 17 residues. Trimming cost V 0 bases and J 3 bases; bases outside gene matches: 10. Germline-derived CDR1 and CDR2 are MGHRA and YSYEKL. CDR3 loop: CASSQDGGTSILYEQYL. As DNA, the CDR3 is TGCGCCAGCAGCCAAGATGGAGGGACTAGTATTCTCTACGAGCAGTACCTC.

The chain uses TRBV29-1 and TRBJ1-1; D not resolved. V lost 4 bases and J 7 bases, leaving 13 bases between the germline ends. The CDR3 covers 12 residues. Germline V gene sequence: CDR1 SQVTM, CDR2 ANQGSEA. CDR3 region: CSVGAPSVEAFF. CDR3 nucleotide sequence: TGCAGCGTTGGGGCCCCCTCGGTTGAAGCTTTCTTT.

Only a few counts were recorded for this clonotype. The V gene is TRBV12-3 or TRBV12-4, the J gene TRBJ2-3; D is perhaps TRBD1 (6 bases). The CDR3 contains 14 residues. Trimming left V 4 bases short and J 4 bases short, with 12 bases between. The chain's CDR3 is CASSYNSGADTQYF. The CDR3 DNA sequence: TGTGCCAGCAGTTATAATTCAGGGGCAGATACGCAGTATTTT.

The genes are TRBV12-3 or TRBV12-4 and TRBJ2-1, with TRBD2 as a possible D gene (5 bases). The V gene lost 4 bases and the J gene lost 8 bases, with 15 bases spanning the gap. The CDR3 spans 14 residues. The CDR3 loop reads CASSSLGSLDEQFF. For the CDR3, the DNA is TGTGCCAGCAGTTCTTTGGGGAGCCTCGATGAGCAGTTCTTC.

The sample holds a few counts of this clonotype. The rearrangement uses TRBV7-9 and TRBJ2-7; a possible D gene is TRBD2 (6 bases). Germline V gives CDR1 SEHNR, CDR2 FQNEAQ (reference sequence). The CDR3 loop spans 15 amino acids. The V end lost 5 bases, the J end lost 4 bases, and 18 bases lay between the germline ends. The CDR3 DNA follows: TGTGCCAGCAGCCATCCTACGGGAGAGGGGTACGAGCAGTACTTC. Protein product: CASSHPTGEGYEQYF.

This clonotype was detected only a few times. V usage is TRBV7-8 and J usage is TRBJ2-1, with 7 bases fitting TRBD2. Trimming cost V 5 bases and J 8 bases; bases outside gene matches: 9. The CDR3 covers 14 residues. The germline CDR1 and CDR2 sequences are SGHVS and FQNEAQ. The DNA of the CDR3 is TGTGCCAGCAGCAAACGAGCGGGAATCGATGAGCAGTTCTTC. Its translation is CASSKRAGIDEQFF.

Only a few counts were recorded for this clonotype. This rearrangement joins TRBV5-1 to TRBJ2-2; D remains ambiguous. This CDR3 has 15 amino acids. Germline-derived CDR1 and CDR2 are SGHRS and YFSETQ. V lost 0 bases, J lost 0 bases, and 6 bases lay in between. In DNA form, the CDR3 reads TGCGCCAGCAGCTTGGAACGATCGAACACCGGGGAGCTGTTTTTT. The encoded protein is CASSLERSNTGELFF. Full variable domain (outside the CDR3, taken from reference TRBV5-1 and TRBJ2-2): KAGVTQTPRYLIKTRGQQVTLSCSPISGHRSVSWYQQTPGQGLQFLFEYFSETQRNKGNFPGRFSGRQFSNSRSEMNVSTLELGDSALYLCASSLERSNTGELFFGEGSRLTVL.

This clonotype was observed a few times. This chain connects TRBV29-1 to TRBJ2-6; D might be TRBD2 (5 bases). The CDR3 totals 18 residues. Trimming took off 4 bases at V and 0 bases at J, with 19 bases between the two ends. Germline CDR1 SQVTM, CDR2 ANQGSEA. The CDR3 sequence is CSVVRDTKALSGANVLTF. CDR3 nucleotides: TGCAGCGTTGTTCGGGATACCAAGGCCCTCTCTGGGGCCAACGTCCTGACTTTC.

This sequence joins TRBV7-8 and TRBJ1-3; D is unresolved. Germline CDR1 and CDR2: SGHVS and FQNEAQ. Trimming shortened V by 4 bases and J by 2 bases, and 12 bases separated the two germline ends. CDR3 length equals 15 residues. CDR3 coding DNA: TGTGCCAGCAGCTCCAACAGTTTCCCTGGAAACACCATATATTTT. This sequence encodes CASSSNSFPGNTIYF.

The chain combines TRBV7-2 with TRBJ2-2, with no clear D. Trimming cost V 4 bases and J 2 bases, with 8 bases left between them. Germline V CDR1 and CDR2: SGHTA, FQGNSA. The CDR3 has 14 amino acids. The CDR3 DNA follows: TGTGCCAGCAGCTCGACTTTAAACACCGGGGAGCTGTTTTTT. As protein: CASSSTLNTGELFF.

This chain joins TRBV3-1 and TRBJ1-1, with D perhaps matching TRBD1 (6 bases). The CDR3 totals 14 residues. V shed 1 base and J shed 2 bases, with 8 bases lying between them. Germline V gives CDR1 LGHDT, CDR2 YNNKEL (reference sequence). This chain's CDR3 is CASSQGTVNTEAFF. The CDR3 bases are TGTGCCAGCAGCCAAGGGACAGTTAACACTGAAGCTTTCTTT.

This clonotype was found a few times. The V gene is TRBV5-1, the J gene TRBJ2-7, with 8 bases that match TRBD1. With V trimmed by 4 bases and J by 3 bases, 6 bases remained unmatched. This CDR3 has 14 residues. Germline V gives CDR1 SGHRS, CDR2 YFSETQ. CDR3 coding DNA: TGCGCCAGCAGCCACCGACAGGGGAGCTACGAGCAGTACTTC. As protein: CASSHRQGSYEQYF.

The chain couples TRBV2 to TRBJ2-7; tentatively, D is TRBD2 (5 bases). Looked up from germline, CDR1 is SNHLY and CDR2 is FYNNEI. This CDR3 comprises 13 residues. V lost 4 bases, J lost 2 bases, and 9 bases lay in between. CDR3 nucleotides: TGTGCCAGCAGTGGGCAGACTACCTACGAGCAGTACTTC. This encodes CASSGQTTYEQYF.

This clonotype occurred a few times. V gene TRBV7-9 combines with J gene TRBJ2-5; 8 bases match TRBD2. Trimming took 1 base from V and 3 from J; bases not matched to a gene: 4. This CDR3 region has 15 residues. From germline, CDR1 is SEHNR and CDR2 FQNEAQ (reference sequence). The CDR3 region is CASSLGVAGKETQYF. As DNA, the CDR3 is TGTGCCAGCAGCTTAGGAGTAGCGGGAAAAGAGACCCAGTACTTC.

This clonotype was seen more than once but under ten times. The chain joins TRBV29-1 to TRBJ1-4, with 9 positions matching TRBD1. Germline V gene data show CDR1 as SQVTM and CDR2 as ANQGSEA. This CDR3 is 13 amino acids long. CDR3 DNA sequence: TGCAGTGGGATGGGACAGGGAAATGAAAAACTGTTTTTT. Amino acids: CSGMGQGNEKLFF.

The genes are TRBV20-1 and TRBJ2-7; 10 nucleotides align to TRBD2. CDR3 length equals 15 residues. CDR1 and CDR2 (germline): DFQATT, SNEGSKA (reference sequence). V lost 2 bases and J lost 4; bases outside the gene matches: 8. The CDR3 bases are TGCAGTGCTAGACGCCTAGCGGGAGCCGTTTACGAGCAGTACTTC. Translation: CSARRLAGAVYEQYF.

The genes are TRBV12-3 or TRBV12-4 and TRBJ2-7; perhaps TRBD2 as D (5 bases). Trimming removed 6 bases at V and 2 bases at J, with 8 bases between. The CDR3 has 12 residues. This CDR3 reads CASRAEAYEQYF. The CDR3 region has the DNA TGTGCCAGCAGGGCGGAGGCCTACGAGCAGTACTTC.

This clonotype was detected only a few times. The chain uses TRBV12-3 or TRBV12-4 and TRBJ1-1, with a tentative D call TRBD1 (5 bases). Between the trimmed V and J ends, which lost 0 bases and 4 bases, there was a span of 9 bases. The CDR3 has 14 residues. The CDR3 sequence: CASSLAGVRTEAFF. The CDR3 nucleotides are TGTGCCAGCAGTTTAGCGGGGGTTCGCACTGAAGCTTTCTTT.

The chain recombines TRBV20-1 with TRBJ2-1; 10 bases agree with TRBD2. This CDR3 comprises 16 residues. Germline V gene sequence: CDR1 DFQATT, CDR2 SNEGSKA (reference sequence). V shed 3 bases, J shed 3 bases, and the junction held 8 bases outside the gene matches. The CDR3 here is CSASLSSGRVYNEQFF. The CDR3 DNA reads TGCAGTGCTAGCTTGTCCAGCGGGAGGGTCTACAATGAGCAGTTCTTC.

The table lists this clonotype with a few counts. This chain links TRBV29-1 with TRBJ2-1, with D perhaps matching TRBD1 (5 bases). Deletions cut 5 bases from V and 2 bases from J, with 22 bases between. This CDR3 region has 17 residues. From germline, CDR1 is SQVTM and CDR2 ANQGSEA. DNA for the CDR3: TGCAGCGTTCCTTTCCGGTTGAGCAGGGTGACCTACAATGAGCAGTTCTTC. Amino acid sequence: CSVPFRLSRVTYNEQFF.

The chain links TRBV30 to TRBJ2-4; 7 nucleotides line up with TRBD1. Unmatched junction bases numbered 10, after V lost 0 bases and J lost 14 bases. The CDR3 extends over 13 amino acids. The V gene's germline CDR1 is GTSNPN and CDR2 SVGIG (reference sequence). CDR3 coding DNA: TGTGCCTGGAGTGTAGGTGCGAAGGGGGCGAAGTACTTC. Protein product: CAWSVGAKGAKYF.

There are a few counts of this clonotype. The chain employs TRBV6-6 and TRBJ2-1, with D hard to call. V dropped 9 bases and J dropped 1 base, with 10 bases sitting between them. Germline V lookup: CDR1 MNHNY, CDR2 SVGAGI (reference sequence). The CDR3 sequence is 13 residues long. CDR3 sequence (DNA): TGTGCCAGGATTCGGCCATCCTACAATGAGCAGTTCTTC. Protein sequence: CARIRPSYNEQFF.

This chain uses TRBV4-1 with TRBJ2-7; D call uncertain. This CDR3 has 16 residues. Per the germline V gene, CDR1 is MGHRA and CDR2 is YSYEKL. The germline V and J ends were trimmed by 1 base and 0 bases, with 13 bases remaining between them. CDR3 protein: CASSQVSQSLSYEQYF. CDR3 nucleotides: TGCGCCAGCAGCCAAGTGTCACAGTCCCTCTCCTACGAGCAGTACTTC.

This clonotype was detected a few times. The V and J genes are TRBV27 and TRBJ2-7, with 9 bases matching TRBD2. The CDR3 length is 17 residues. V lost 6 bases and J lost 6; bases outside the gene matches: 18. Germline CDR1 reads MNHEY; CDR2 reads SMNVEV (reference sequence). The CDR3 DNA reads TGTGCCAGCAGATCCTTAGCGGGAGCGGTGTATTCCGCCGAGCAGTACTTC. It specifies CASRSLAGAVYSAEQYF.

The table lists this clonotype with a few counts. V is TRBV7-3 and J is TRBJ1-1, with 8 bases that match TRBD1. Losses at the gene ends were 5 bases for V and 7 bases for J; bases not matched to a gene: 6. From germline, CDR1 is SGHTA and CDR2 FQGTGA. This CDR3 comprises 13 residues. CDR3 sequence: CASSAGQGFEAFF. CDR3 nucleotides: TGTGCCAGCAGCGCCGGACAGGGCTTTGAAGCTTTCTTT. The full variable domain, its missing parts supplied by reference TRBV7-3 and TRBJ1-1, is GAGVSQTPSNKVTEKGKYVELRCDPISGHTALYWYRQSLGQGPEFLIYFQGTGAADDSGLPNDRFFAVRPEGSVSTLKIQRTERGDSAVYLCASSAGQGFEAFFGQGTRLTVV.

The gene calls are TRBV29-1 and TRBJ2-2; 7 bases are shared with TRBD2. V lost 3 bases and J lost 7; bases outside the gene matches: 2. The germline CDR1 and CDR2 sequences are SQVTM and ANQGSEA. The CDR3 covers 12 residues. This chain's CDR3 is CSVEGEGGELFF. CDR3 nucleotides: TGCAGCGTTGAGGGGGAGGGCGGGGAGCTGTTTTTT.